Presented here are 28 T cell receptor beta chains from one specimen sequenced in a study of shared clonotypes between healthy human individuals. Clones were sequenced by immunoSEQ multiplex PCR, and TCRdb holds only the in-frame ones, with some missing. Here the sample spans 2 million to 2.5 million clones, 85% to 95% being singletons. Sequenced material: naive CD4+ T cells sorted from blood. The subset is: CD45RA+ positively selected. The receptors were gathered from a man aged 18 to 30 in good health.

This clone came up once. The V and J genes are TRBV5-1 and TRBJ2-7; possibly TRBD1 for D (5 bases). The germline gives CDR1 SGHRS, CDR2 YFSETQ. Trimming took off 0 bases at V and 0 bases at J, with 7 bases between the two ends. CDR3 length equals 14 residues. CDR3 DNA sequence: TGCGCCAGCAGCTTGGCACAGGCCTCCTACGAGCAGTACTTC. It specifies CASSLAQASYEQYF.

This rearrangement joins TRBV2 to TRBJ2-5; 10 nucleotides align to TRBD2. The CDR3 sequence is 13 residues long. The germline CDR1 and CDR2 sequences are SNHLY and FYNNEI. J was trimmed by 5 bases and V by 7 bases; bases with no gene match: 4. The CDR3 nucleotides are TGTGCCAGCAATAAGCGGGGGGGCGAGACCCAGTACTTC. It encodes CASNKRGGETQYF.

The V gene is TRBV7-9, the J gene TRBJ2-7, with D uncertain. This CDR3 has 11 amino acids. The germline V and J ends were trimmed by 5 bases and 5 bases, with 7 bases remaining between them. Germline CDR1 is SEHNR and CDR2 is FQNEAQ (reference sequence). The CDR3 protein is CASSESDEQYF. CDR3 nucleotides: TGTGCCAGCAGCGAAAGCGACGAGCAGTACTTC.

The chain has TRBV4-1 and TRBJ1-1, with D uncertain. CDR1 is MGHRA and CDR2 is YSYEKL in the germline V gene. This CDR3 comprises 15 residues. V was pared by 3 bases and J by 4 bases, with 15 bases between. This CDR3 is CASSQASGKGTEAFF. In DNA, the CDR3 is TGCGCCAGCAGCCAGGCCTCGGGTAAGGGCACTGAAGCTTTCTTT.

This clone was counted a single time. The chain carries TRBV27 and TRBJ2-1; 15 nucleotides agree with TRBD2. The CDR3 contains 17 residues. Germline V gene lookup returns CDR1 MNHEY and CDR2 SMNVEV (reference sequence). Here the CDR3 reads CAVPPGTSGGLNNEQFF. CDR3 nucleotides: TGTGCTGTGCCACCCGGGACTAGCGGGGGGCTCAACAATGAGCAGTTCTTC.

As concerns this clone: The sample carries other DNA sequences with the same CDR3. V gene TRBV27 combines with J gene TRBJ2-5, with TRBD2 identical over 13 bases. Unmatched junction bases numbered 3, after V lost 6 bases and J lost 5 bases. From germline, CDR1 is MNHEY and CDR2 SMNVEV (reference sequence). The CDR3 has 14 amino acids. CDR3 in amino acids: CASRLAGGGETQYF. The CDR3 DNA follows: TGTGCCAGCAGACTAGCGGGAGGGGGGGAGACCCAGTACTTC.

V gene TRBV6-6 combines with J gene TRBJ1-1; tentatively, D is TRBD1 (6 bases). V shed 2 bases and J shed 4 bases, with 14 bases lying between them. Per germline, CDR1 MNHNY and CDR2 SVGAGI (reference sequence). This CDR3 has 15 amino acids. For the CDR3, the DNA is TGTGCCAGCAGTTACGAAGGGGGTCTTGGCACTGAAGCTTTCTTT. It encodes CASSYEGGLGTEAFF.

V and J are TRBV12-1 and TRBJ2-7; the tabulated D call, TRBD2, remains unverified against the DNA. TRBV12-1 is assigned pseudogene status. This CDR3 spans 15 amino acids. CDR3 region: CASSPTSGVPYEQYF. Here the CDR3 DNA reads TGTGCCAGCAGCCCCACTAGCGGGGTACCCTACGAGCAGTACTTC.

The chain recombines TRBV11-2 with TRBJ2-7; D is undetermined. The CDR3 runs to 13 residues. V was trimmed by 2 bases and J by 5 bases, leaving 10 bases between them. Germline CDR1 is SGHAT and CDR2 is FQNNGV. The CDR3 nucleotides are TGTGCCAGCAGCTTATATGTTTCGGACGAGCAGTACTTC. It encodes CASSLYVSDEQYF.

The V gene is TRBV25-1, the J gene TRBJ2-7; tentatively, D is TRBD1 (6 bases). Germline values: CDR1 MGHDK, CDR2 SYGVNS. CDR3 length equals 15 residues. V was shortened by 6 bases and J by 3 bases, with 18 bases between the two germline ends. The CDR3, as DNA: TGTGCCAGCAGGGGCCAGGGGACCTTCCACTACGAGCAGTACTTC. It codes for CASRGQGTFHYEQYF.

In its sample, this clone was seen once. Other DNA sequences in the same sample also yield this CDR3. This chain joins TRBV7-2 and TRBJ1-2; TRBD1 is a possible D gene (5 bases). The CDR3 runs 12 residues. The V end lost 2 bases, the J end lost 4 bases, and 5 bases lay between the germline ends. Looked up from germline, CDR1 is SGHTA and CDR2 is FQGNSA. DNA of the CDR3: TGTGCCAGCAGCTTAAGGGGCTATGGCTACACCTTC. This encodes CASSLRGYGYTF.

The chain links TRBV7-2 to TRBJ1-4; tentative D call: TRBD1 (6 bases). The CDR3 is 14 amino acids. V was trimmed by 1 base and J by 8 bases, leaving 11 bases between them. Germline values: CDR1 SGHTA, CDR2 FQGNSA. The DNA for the CDR3 is TGTGCCAGCAGCTTAGATAAAGACAGGGAAAAACTGTTTTTT. Protein product: CASSLDKDREKLFF. Combining the CDR3 with reference TRBV7-2 and TRBJ1-4 gives the whole variable domain GAGVSQSPSNKVTEKGKDVELRCDPISGHTALYWYRQSLGQGLEFLIYFQGNSAPDKSGLPSDRFSAERTGGSVSTLTIQRTQQEDSAVYLCASSLDKDREKLFFGSGTQLSVL.

V usage is TRBV15 and J usage is TRBJ2-7; TRBD1 agrees at 7 bases. Germline assignment: CDR1 LNHNV and CDR2 YYDKDF (reference sequence). V lost 2 bases and J lost 0; bases outside the gene matches: 7. The CDR3 runs to 16 residues. The CDR3 here is CATSRRGTAFSYEQYF. CDR3 sequence (DNA): TGTGCCACCAGCAGAAGGGGGACAGCCTTCTCCTACGAGCAGTACTTC.

This chain links TRBV28 with TRBJ2-7; TRBD1 matches 10 bases. The germline V gene encodes CDR1 MDHEN and CDR2 SYDVKM. V was clipped by 7 bases and J by 5 bases; unmatched bases: 11. The CDR3 is 15 residues long. The CDR3: CASIRPGTGDHEQYF. The CDR3 nucleotides read TGTGCCAGCATTCGACCCGGGACAGGGGATCACGAGCAGTACTTC. The whole variable domain, filled in from reference TRBV28 and TRBJ2-7, reads DVKVTQSSRYLVKRTGEKVFLECVQDMDHENMFWYRQDPGLGLRLIYFSYDVKMKEKGDIPEGYSVSREKKERFSLILESASTNQTSMYLCASIRPGTGDHEQYFGPGTRLTVT.

DNA for the CDR3: TGTGCCAGCAGTTTCGACAGGAGCTCCTACAATGAGCAGTTCTTC. This encodes CASSFDRSSYNEQFF. The J gene is TRBJ2-1, the V gene TRBV7-3; maybe TRBD1 (6 bases). This CDR3 region has 15 residues. The V end was cut by 6 bases, the J end by 0 bases, with 12 bases between. Germline values: CDR1 SGHTA, CDR2 FQGTGA.

The chain uses TRBV6-4 and TRBJ2-4, with 9 positions matching TRBD1. CDR3 length: 17 amino acids. V was pared by 9 bases and J by 3 bases, with 15 bases of the junction left unmatched. The germline CDR1 and CDR2 sequences are MRHNA and SNTAGT. The CDR3 sequence is CARPGQGVCFGKNIQYF. CDR3 bases: TGTGCCAGACCGGGACAGGGTGTGTGTTTTGGCAAAAACATTCAGTACTTC.

The chain has TRBV18 and TRBJ1-1, with TRBD1 as a possible D gene (5 bases). Germline V gives CDR1 KGHSH, CDR2 LQKENI. The length of the CDR3 is 14 residues. Trimming took 2 bases from V and 3 from J, leaving 10 bases between them. CDR3 sequence (DNA): TGTGCCAGCTCACCAAGGGAAGGGGACACTGAAGCTTTCTTT. This gives the protein CASSPREGDTEAFF.

This clone was detected once. The V and J genes are TRBV4-3 and TRBJ2-7, with 13 bases fitting TRBD2. J lost 7 bases, V lost 1 base, and 16 bases had no gene match. Germline CDR1 reads LGHNA; CDR2 reads YSLEER. The CDR3 length is 19 residues. In nucleotides, the CDR3 is TGCGCCAGCAGCCAAGCTAAACTCGAACTAGCGGGAGGGCCAGGGGAGCAGTACTTC. It encodes CASSQAKLELAGGPGEQYF.

The chain links TRBV7-9 to TRBJ2-5; 13 bases align to TRBD2. Germline CDR1 and CDR2: SEHNR and FQNEAQ (reference sequence). The J segment lost 5 bases and the V segment lost 4 bases, leaving 10 bases of the junction unmatched. The CDR3 totals 17 residues. Here the CDR3 DNA reads TGTGCCAGCAGCTGGGGGACTAGCGGGGCCGGACGGGAGACCCAGTACTTC. It yields the protein CASSWGTSGAGRETQYF. The full variable domain, completed using reference TRBV7-9 and TRBJ2-5, is DTGVSQNPRHKITKRGQNVTFRCDPISEHNRLYWYRQTLGQGPEFLTYFQNEAQLEKSRLLSDRFSAERPKGSFSTLEIQRTEQGDSAMYLCASSWGTSGAGRETQYFGPGTRLLVL.

This clone was observed once. The genes are TRBV5-6 and TRBJ2-3; 9 nucleotides line up with TRBD1. Per germline, CDR1 SGHDT and CDR2 YYEEEE. V shed 4 bases, J shed 6 bases, and the junction held 12 bases outside the gene matches. The CDR3 spans 16 residues. This chain's CDR3 is CASSLGTGLPRDTQYF. As DNA, the CDR3 is TGTGCCAGCAGCCTCGGGACAGGGCTGCCGAGGGATACGCAGTATTTT. Variable domain in full (rest from reference TRBV5-6 and TRBJ2-3): DAGVTQSPTHLIKTRGQQVTLRCSPKSGHDTVSWYQQALGQGPQFIFQYYEEEERQRGNFPDRFSGHQFPNYSSELNVNALLLGDSALYLCASSLGTGLPRDTQYFGPGTRLTVL.

The chain employs TRBV11-2 and TRBJ1-4; D uncertain. V was shortened by 0 bases and J by 4 bases, with 12 bases between the two germline ends. Germline V CDR1 and CDR2: SGHAT, FQNNGV. This CDR3 contains 16 residues. The CDR3 loop is CASSLDLLTLNEKLFF. The CDR3, as DNA: TGTGCCAGCAGCTTAGATCTACTGACCCTTAATGAAAAACTGTTTTTT.

This clone has only one observation. V gene TRBV19 combines with J gene TRBJ1-6, with 7 bases aligning to TRBD1. With 3 bases clipped from V and 7 bases from J, the junction kept 9 bases outside the gene matches. Germline V gives CDR1 LNHDA, CDR2 SQIVND (reference sequence). The CDR3 runs to 16 residues. CDR3 sequence: CASSIYRGWGNSPLHF. The CDR3 DNA reads TGTGCCAGTAGTATTTACAGGGGATGGGGAAATTCACCCCTCCACTTT.

The chain joins TRBV5-6 to TRBJ2-1; TRBD1 might be the D (6 bases). CDR1 and CDR2 (germline): SGHDT, YYEEEE. V was clipped by 4 bases and J by 2 bases, with 19 bases between them. There are 17 residues in the CDR3. The DNA for the CDR3 is TGTGCCAGCAGCGCGCTGACCAAGGACAGCCCCTACAATGAGCAGTTCTTC. Its translation is CASSALTKDSPYNEQFF.

Note on this clone: A much more abundant neighbour one base away suggests this may be a read error. The sample carries other DNA sequences with the same CDR3. The chain carries TRBV25-1 and TRBJ2-3; the D is unclear. V lost 5 bases to trimming and J lost 2 bases, with 2 bases between them. CDR1 is MGHDK and CDR2 is SYGVNS in the germline V gene. This CDR3 contains 11 residues. The CDR3 DNA reads TGTGCCAGCAGTTACACAGATACGCAGTATTTT. It encodes CASSYTDTQYF.

The chain recombines TRBV27 with TRBJ2-7, with 9 positions matching TRBD1. Germline assignment: CDR1 MNHEY and CDR2 SMNVEV (reference sequence). The CDR3 contains 15 residues. The trim removed 5 bases at V and 0 bases at J, leaving 5 bases unmatched. CDR3 region: CASSRTGVASYEQYF. The CDR3 DNA reads as TGTGCCAGCAGTAGGACAGGGGTCGCCTCCTACGAGCAGTACTTC.

The J gene is TRBJ1-1, the V gene TRBV6-5; D is unclear. This CDR3 spans 12 amino acids. Germline lookup yields CDR1 MNHEY and CDR2 SVGAGI. V was cut by 7 bases and J by 6 bases, with 12 bases left in between. The CDR3 is CASTGYGAEAFF. DNA for the CDR3: TGTGCCAGCACCGGGTATGGGGCTGAAGCTTTCTTT.

The rearrangement links TRBV10-3 to TRBJ1-1, with 7 bases that match TRBD1. Trimming at V came to 0 bases and at J to 4 bases, leaving 5 bases not matched to a gene. The CDR3 consists of 15 residues. From germline, CDR1 is ENHRY and CDR2 SYGVKD. CDR3 region: CAISESDRAFTEAFF. CDR3 nucleotide sequence: TGTGCCATCAGTGAGTCTGACAGGGCCTTCACTGAAGCTTTCTTT.

This chain links TRBV6-6 with TRBJ1-3; D might be TRBD1 (6 bases). The CDR3 runs to 16 residues. V dropped 1 base and J dropped 6 bases, with 16 bases sitting between them. Per germline, CDR1 MNHNY and CDR2 SVGAGI (reference sequence). CDR3 nucleotides: TGTGCCAGCAGTTACTTAAGAACGGGGGCCGTAAACACCATATATTTT. This gives the protein CASSYLRTGAVNTIYF.